Sequencing of this T cell receptor beta chain was carried out in a study of cytomegalovirus exposure and HLA in healthy donors. In the PCR, 60 Vbeta and 13 Jbeta primers were used. Using immunoSEQ multiplex PCR, the repertoire was profiled, and TCRdb retains in-frame clones only, with some absent. The sample holds tens of thousands of clones, around four fifths seen once. The origin of this receptor is a male donor in good health and CMV-seropositive. Sequenced material: PBMCs.

The CDR3 coding sequence is TGTGCCAGCAGTTTGGGATCAGGGTTTGGCTACACCTTC. Encoded protein: CASSLGSGFGYTF. The rearrangement uses TRBV28 and TRBJ1-2, with a weak D call TRBD1 (5 bases). The germline V gene encodes CDR1 MDHEN and CDR2 SYDVKM. The CDR3 totals 13 residues. The V and J ends lost 3 bases and 7 bases respectively, with 12 bases between them.